The following is a T cell receptor beta chain sequence with its context. Libraries were prepared by immunoSEQ multiplex PCR; TCRdb keeps only in-frame clonotypes and omits some of them. The sample lists 80,000 to 130,000 clones; roughly nine tenths were seen once. The data belong to a study of T cell changes during pregnancy in multiple sclerosis. This sequence originates from a female donor with multiple sclerosis, enrolled in a pregnancy study. Sequenced material: peripheral blood, taken in the second trimester of pregnancy.

The CDR3 is CASSSPKGDSYNEQFF. CDR3 DNA sequence: TGTGCCAGCAGCTCCCCGAAGGGAGACTCCTACAATGAGCAGTTCTTC. The J gene is TRBJ2-1, the V gene TRBV5-4, with TRBD2 as a possible D gene (5 bases). CDR1 is SGHNT, CDR2 YYREEE, per germline (reference sequence). V was pared by 3 bases and J by 0 bases, with 13 bases between. This CDR3 is 16 amino acids long.